This passage covers 17 T cell receptor beta chains from one sample sequenced in a study of spatial heterogeneity in lung cancer. TCRdb re-called the 5' RACE reads with MiXCR, one entry per CDR3 protein. The table shows over 8,500 distinct CDR3 sequences, with roughly an eighth occurring only once. The time point here: sample taken at primary tumor resection. Findings and limits, study-wide: Within tumors, counts of expanded alpha and beta TCRs tracked tumor mutation counts.

Antigens for these TCRs are unknown. The sample consisted of lung tumor tissue, taken at surgery. All receptors derive from a male donor with early-stage non-small cell lung cancer.

This clonotype was observed at least ten times. In a library made to pick up alpha chains, this beta chain is a stray read with a size that means little. The genes are TRBV3-1 and TRBJ1-1; D is ambiguous. Trimming left V 6 bases short and J 1 base short, with 3 bases between. The CDR3 is made up of 11 amino acids. Germline V gene data show CDR1 as LGHDT and CDR2 as YNNKEL (reference sequence). The CDR3 nucleotides are TGTGCCAGCAGTCAGAACACTGAAGCTTTCTTT. Amino acid sequence: CASSQNTEAFF.

This clonotype was observed many times. This beta chain came through as a stray read in a library set up for alpha chains, and its size says little. V usage is TRBV5-1 and J usage is TRBJ2-7; D gene uncertain. V lost 0 bases to trimming and J lost 5 bases, with 12 bases between them. Per germline, CDR1 SGHRS and CDR2 YFSETQ. The CDR3 loop spans 14 amino acids. The CDR3 sequence is CASSLAWVPHEQYF. The DNA for the CDR3 is TGCGCCAGCAGCTTGGCCTGGGTGCCCCACGAGCAGTACTTC.

This clonotype was seen repeatedly, ten times or more. The library was designed around alpha chains, so this beta chain is a stray read whose abundance carries little weight. J is TRBJ2-1 and V is TRBV6-2 or TRBV6-3; 9 bases align to TRBD2. The CDR3 is 15 amino acids. Trimming removed 6 bases from V and 10 bases from J; junction bases left unmatched: 13. Germline V lookup: CDR1 MNHEY, CDR2 SVGEGT. DNA of the CDR3: TGTGCCAGCAGAGATAGTCGAGCGGGAGGACTGGAGCAGTTCTTC. Translation gives CASRDSRAGGLEQFF.

This clonotype appeared many times. One end of the junction fails to match germline, which may point to a read error. A library prepared for alpha chains yielded this beta chain as an off-target read; its size is of little meaning. The chain couples TRBV20-1 to TRBJ1-2; D ambiguous. The CDR3 loop spans 12 amino acids. CDR1 and CDR2 (germline): DFQATT, SNEGSKA (reference sequence). The CDR3 loop is CSAREVTGGYTF. For the CDR3, the DNA is TGCAGTGCTCGAGAAGTGACTGGTGGCTACACCTTC.

With regard to this clonotype: This beta chain represents an off-target read in a library built for alpha chains; its size is of limited meaning. This chain joins TRBV6-2 or TRBV6-3 and TRBJ2-6, with D perhaps given as TRBD1 or TRBD2 (5 bases each). The CDR3 extends over 16 amino acids. The germline V gene encodes CDR1 MNHEY and CDR2 SVGEGT. V dropped 2 bases and J dropped 10 bases, with 18 bases sitting between them. CDR3 DNA sequence: TGTGCCAGCAGTTACCTGGGGACGGCTGGGGGTAACGTCCTGACTTTC. This codes for CASSYLGTAGGNVLTF.

This clonotype was counted many times. This beta chain is off target for a library built for alpha chains, so its abundance means little. The rearrangement joins TRBV3-1 to TRBJ2-6; D gene unclear. CDR3 length: 14 amino acids. The germline CDR1 and CDR2 sequences are LGHDT and YNNKEL (reference sequence). Deletions cut 7 bases from V and 0 bases from J, with 7 bases between. DNA of the CDR3: TGTGCCAGCAAAACGGGCTCTGGGGCCAACGTCCTGACTTTC. This sequence encodes CASKTGSGANVLTF. The variable domain in full, with the rest retrieved from reference TRBV3-1 and TRBJ2-6, is DTAVSQTPKYLVTQMGNDKSIKCEQNLGHDTMYWYKQDSKKFLKIMFSYNNKELIINETVPNRFSPKSPDKAHLNLHINSLELGDSAVYFCASKTGSGANVLTFGAGSRLTVL.

About this clonotype itself: The library was built for alpha chains, so this beta chain is an off-target read and its size means little. The chain links TRBV18 to TRBJ2-5; the D gene is possibly TRBD1 (6 bases). There are 14 residues in the CDR3. The V end lost 6 bases, the J end lost 2 bases, and 13 bases lay between the germline ends. Germline loops: CDR1 KGHSH, CDR2 LQKENI. This chain's CDR3 is CASSLATGQETQYF. Here the CDR3 DNA reads TGTGCCAGCTCCCTTGCGACAGGACAAGAGACCCAGTACTTC.

This clonotype was seen many times. A library made for alpha chains picked up this beta chain off target, so its size means little. This chain uses TRBV7-8 with TRBJ2-7, with 11 bases fitting TRBD2. The CDR3 length is 16 residues. CDR1 is SGHVS and CDR2 is FQNEAQ in the germline V gene. J was trimmed by 3 bases and V by 4 bases; bases with no gene match: 8. This CDR3 reads CASSSGTSGRNYEQYF. CDR3 nucleotide sequence: TGTGCCAGCAGCTCAGGGACTAGCGGAAGAAACTACGAGCAGTACTTC.

This clonotype was found many times. This beta chain turned up in a library designed for alpha chains; as an off-target read, its abundance says little. The chain couples TRBV11-1 to TRBJ1-6; D remains unclear. Per germline, CDR1 SGHAT and CDR2 FQDESV (reference sequence). V lost 1 base and J lost 7, with 11 bases in between. This CDR3 is built from 15 residues. Here the CDR3 reads CASSLVEGSNSPLHF. In nucleotides, the CDR3 is TGTGCCAGCAGCTTAGTGGAAGGGAGCAATTCACCCCTCCACTTT.

There are many counts of this clonotype. This beta chain is a stray sequence in a library constructed for alpha chains; its clone size is not meaningful. The rearrangement uses TRBV9 and TRBJ2-6; D is undetermined. Germline CDR1 is SGDLS and CDR2 is YYNGEE. This CDR3 has 14 residues. Between the trimmed V and J ends, which lost 1 base and 0 bases, there was a span of 2 bases. The CDR3 reads CASSVLSGANVLTF. Written as DNA, the CDR3 is TGTGCCAGCAGCGTACTCTCTGGGGCCAACGTCCTGACTTTC.

This clonotype was detected ten times or more. The library was built for alpha chains, so this beta chain is an off-target read and its size means little. The chain links TRBV6-5 to TRBJ2-7, with 11 bases identical to TRBD2. Trimming took 4 bases from V and 3 from J; bases not matched to a gene: 5. This CDR3 contains 15 residues. Germline V CDR1 and CDR2: MNHEY, SVGAGI. The DNA of the CDR3 is TGTGCCAGCAGTTCCAGACTAGCGGGACACTACGAGCAGTACTTC. Protein product: CASSSRLAGHYEQYF.

In its sample, this clonotype was seen many times. For a library built for alpha chains, this beta chain is a stray read; little rests on its size. The gene calls are TRBV7-9 and TRBJ1-1, with D possibly being TRBD1 (6 bases). With 4 bases removed from V and 7 bases from J, the gap between germline ends came to 22 bases. The CDR3 loop spans 16 amino acids. The germline CDR1 and CDR2 sequences are SEHNR and FQNEAQ (reference sequence). CDR3 sequence: CASSSTKQGYFGEAFF. The CDR3 bases are TGTGCCAGCAGCTCCACCAAACAGGGTTACTTTGGTGAAGCTTTCTTT.

This clonotype was seen ten or more times. This beta chain was picked up by a library intended for alpha chains and is off target, so its count carries little meaning. The chain uses TRBV5-4 and TRBJ2-1, with 10 bases identical to TRBD2. Germline V lookup: CDR1 SGHNT, CDR2 YYREEE (reference sequence). The CDR3 totals 15 residues. V lost 2 bases and J lost 7; bases outside the gene matches: 6. CDR3 DNA sequence: TGTGCCAGCAGCTTAGGAGCGGGAGGGGAAAATGAGCAGTTCTTC. Translation: CASSLGAGGENEQFF.

This clonotype is labeled as medium-sized. The library was designed around alpha chains, so this beta chain is a stray read whose abundance carries little weight. The V and J genes are TRBV11-1 and TRBJ2-7; no clear D. The CDR3 consists of 14 residues. Per the germline V gene, CDR1 is SGHAT and CDR2 is FQDESV (reference sequence). Trimming cost V 5 bases and J 1 base, with 12 bases left between them. CDR3 amino acids: CASSQILGSYEQYF. CDR3 nucleotide sequence: TGTGCCAGCAGCCAAATCCTGGGGTCCTACGAGCAGTACTTC.

This clonotype was seen many times. Since it is a stray read in a library aimed at alpha chains, this beta chain has a size that is not meaningful. V usage is TRBV29-1 and J usage is TRBJ1-1; possible D gene TRBD1, 5 bases. The V end was cut by 7 bases, the J end by 4 bases, with 13 bases between. Germline-derived CDR1 and CDR2 are SQVTM and ANQGSEA. This CDR3 contains 12 residues. The CDR3 DNA reads as TGCAGCGGGTCGGGGCTAGGCACTGAAGCTTTCTTT. It encodes CSGSGLGTEAFF.

Notes on this clonotype: This beta chain came through as a stray read in a library set up for alpha chains, and its size says little. The chain couples TRBV7-9 to TRBJ1-1; D may be TRBD1 (6 bases). V lost 5 bases and J 1 base, leaving 14 bases between the germline ends. Per germline, CDR1 SEHNR and CDR2 FQNEAQ (reference sequence). This CDR3 has 15 amino acids. CDR3 in DNA: TGTGCCAGCAGCAAAGGGACATGGGCGAACACTGAAGCTTTCTTT. Its translation is CASSKGTWANTEAFF.

This clonotype was seen at least ten times. This beta chain is off target for a library built for alpha chains, so its abundance means little. The V call is TRBV15, the J call TRBJ1-2; D uncertain. CDR1 LNHNV and CDR2 YYDKDF come from the germline V gene (reference sequence). With 0 bases removed from V and 4 bases from J, the gap between germline ends came to 3 bases. The CDR3 runs 12 residues. This CDR3 is CATSRDTYGYTF. CDR3 in DNA: TGTGCCACCAGCAGAGACACCTATGGCTACACCTTC.